This T cell receptor beta chain was found in a study of blood T cell repertoires in COVID-19. Study overall: Sites across the United States, Italy and Spain contributed samples from acute and convalescent COVID-19. T cells, B-cell-depleted T cells, or PBMCs provided the cDNA or gDNA that served as material.

The CDR3 covers 16 residues. Looked up from germline, CDR1 is LGHNA and CDR2 is YSLEER. The V end was cut by 0 bases, the J end by 0 bases, with 9 bases between. Some clones are missing from TCRdb's copy, which holds only in-frame ones; the method was immunoSEQ multiplex PCR. The table has under 200,000 clones, roughly 83% seen once. Assignment of participants to cohorts was predicated upon participant-reported clinical history. This TCR came from a man aged 35-49 years with acute COVID-19. The chain is built from TRBV4-3 and TRBJ1-3, with a possible D match to TRBD1 (6 bases). Sequenced sample: PBMCs or T cells enriched from blood (not recorded which). CDR3 coding DNA: TGCGCCAGCAGCCAAGAGGGGGCGATCTCTGGAAACACCATATATTTT. It is translated as CASSQEGAISGNTIYF.